This TCR beta chain was sequenced for a study of T cells in Graves' hyperthyroidism and ophthalmopathy. Study-level background: Peripheral blood samples were taken at initial diagnosis, prior to any treatment.

This clonotype was picked up a small number of times. The antigen is unknown. Amplification yielded TCR beta CDR3 regions, with RNA transcripts as the source. HTBI primers were the set used in a first-round RT-PCR of the TCR CDR3. One entry per CDR3 protein results from TCRdb running MiXCR on the multiplex PCR reads. The top ten clones hold 15% to 20% of a sample with about 530,000 distinct CDR3 sequences, approximately 17% of them seen once. This CDR3 region has 18 residues. J gave up 6 bases and V 5 bases, and 17 bases lay outside the gene matches. The germline gives CDR1 SNHLY, CDR2 FYNNEI. Researchers barred patients who had uncontrolled infection, other autoimmune disease, pregnancy or lactation. Notes on the study in general: Among thyroid clonotypes expanded above 0.001, most also appeared in blood.

The chain joins TRBV2 to TRBJ2-2, with 8 bases matching TRBD2. This sequence originates from a woman younger than 30 with Graves' ophthalmopathy. Sequenced input: blood. The CDR3 reads CASSHGAGTRKVAGELFF. CDR3 in DNA: TGTGCCAGCAGTCATGGGGCGGGGACTAGGAAGGTTGCCGGGGAGCTGTTTTTT.